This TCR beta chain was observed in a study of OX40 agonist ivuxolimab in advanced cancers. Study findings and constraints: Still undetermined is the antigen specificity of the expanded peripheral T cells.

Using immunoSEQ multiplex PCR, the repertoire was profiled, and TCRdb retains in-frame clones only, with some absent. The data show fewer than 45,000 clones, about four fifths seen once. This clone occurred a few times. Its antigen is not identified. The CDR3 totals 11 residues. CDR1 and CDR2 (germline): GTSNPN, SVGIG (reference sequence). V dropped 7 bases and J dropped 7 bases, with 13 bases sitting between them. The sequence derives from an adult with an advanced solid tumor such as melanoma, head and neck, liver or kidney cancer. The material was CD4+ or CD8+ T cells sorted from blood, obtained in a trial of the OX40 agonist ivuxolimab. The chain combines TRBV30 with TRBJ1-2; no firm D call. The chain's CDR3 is CASLGPGGYTF. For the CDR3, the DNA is TGTGCCTCCCTCGGGCCGGGTGGCTACACCTTC.